This T cell receptor beta chain was identified in a study of identical twins (dated by TCRdb to 2016 to 2018). Background on the whole study: TCR alpha and beta repertoires from monozygotic twins, unrelated adults of various ages and cord blood were deep-sequenced to test whether fetal clonotypes persist. To rule out contamination, the twin experiments were replicated at different times with different library preparation protocols. Summary of the overall study and its limitations: Out-of-frame TCR alpha sharing in monozygotic twins was systematically underestimated by recombination models, whereas sharing between unrelated individuals was in agreement with the recombination models. A weaker excess of twin sharing was found in beta out-of-frame sequences because the signal-to-noise ratio was lowered by fewer shared sequences. Conclusions relied on cross-sectional statistical analysis, since the same donors could not be followed over many years. Compared with coincidental sharing between unrelated individuals, out-of-frame TCR alpha sequences shared between twins showed an excess of sequences with low generation probability. Fewer insertions were carried by abundant cord blood beta clonotypes; a weaker similar trend was observed in young adult naive repertoires, while no such trend was observed in memory repertoires. Zero-insertion analyses could be partly confounded by invariant T cells such as MAIT and iNKT, though diverse VJ usage argued against such confounding for most clonotypes.

Every donor in the study was a healthy Caucasian. Three pairs of female monozygotic twins, all aged about 18 to 29 years, were included in the twin cohort. The RNA used for TCR libraries was isolated from peripheral blood mononuclear cells. Receptor amplification or capture employed 5' RACE. Sequenced on an Illumina HiSeq 2000. Template switching added a universal primer binding site, and the final cDNA carried a unique molecular identifier that allowed TCR cDNA molecules to be counted accurately. Specific primers in the conserved constant-segment region were used to synthesize first-strand cDNA for TCR alpha and beta chains. To control for contamination, every cDNA library carried two barcodes: a SMART-Mk sample barcode plus Illumina barcodes. Two successive PCR steps introduced TruSeq adapter sequences along with Illumina sample barcodes. The TCR alpha and beta cDNA libraries were sequenced on the Illumina HiSeq platform using custom primers. Per the original workflow: MiGEC was used to process raw reads and extract unique molecular identifiers, and MiXCR was used to find CDR3 positions. Recombination models were inferred per individual with the repgenHMM and IGoR tools using an EM algorithm. Shared clonotypes were analyzed with the tcR package in R, and sharing was normalized by the product of cloneset sizes. To study raw recombination free of thymic and clonal selection effects, out-of-frame nonproductive sequences were analyzed. TCRdb reprocessed the public reads (quality trimming at Q25 with fastp, clone calling with MiXCR) and kept in-frame beta chains. One record per CDR3 amino acid sequence lists the most common genes and DNA. In this record, the V and J calls reflect TCRdb's handling and not the investigators' own analysis. The sample yields hundreds of thousands of distinct CDR3 sequences; about 20% were counted once. Around 14% of the sample comes from the top ten.

This clonotype was detected only a few times. It lacks a known antigen. No qualities accompany the bases; no much larger clone lies one base away. Spanning cysteine to phenylalanine, the CDR3 consists of 14 amino acids. Only the CDR3 region is kept as DNA, spanning 42 bases read in frame from base 1. Trimming takes 2 bases off V and 6 bases off J; junction bases not matched to a gene: 3. CDR1 and CDR2 (SGDLS, YYNGEE) derive from the germline V gene. The sample also formed part of further work on T cells expressing NK-cell markers. The second study's paper adds: Seven to nine donors provided sorted CD3+CD56+NKG2C+, CD3+CD56+NKG2C- and CD3+CD56-NKG2C+ T-cell subsets, whose TCR beta-chain repertoires were profiled. Of the eight sequenced donors, seven were found to be HCMV-seropositive and one was found to be HCMV-seronegative. To restrict sorting to alphabetaTCR-expressing T cells, an anti-gammadeltaTCR antibody was added in several experiments. In several donors, the dominant CD3+CD56+NKG2C+ clonotypes were found to rank among the top 10 CD8+ clonotypes and to make up 1.0-7.0% of CD8+ T cells. Those dominant clonotypes were again the most abundant among CD3+CD56-NKG2C+ cells in a handful of donors, at about 28.3-65%. Whether the expanded NKG2C-expressing T cell clones were specific for HCMV antigens remained unclear. The study sequenced eight donors, all healthy volunteers chosen at random: three men and five women. HCMV-specific IgG was detected in serum with a commercial ELISA kit to determine HCMV serostatus. For six donors, unsorted PBMC were also used to sequence bulk peripheral blood T-cell repertoires. MIGEC was used to demultiplex reads and group reads by UMI, and MiTCR was used to assemble and quantify clonotypes. Only TCR cDNA sequences supported by at least two reads were kept to exclude erroneous sequences. The tcR package was used for downstream repertoire analysis, with clonotypes matched between fractions based on CDR3 nucleotide sequence plus V segment. VDJmatch was used to annotate antigen specificity against VDJdb, with one amino acid substitution in CDR3 allowed.

The sequence was collected from a woman in her late teens or twenties in good health. Sequenced: PBMCs. The rearrangement joined TRBV9 to TRBJ2-2, with 8 junctional bases fitting TRBD1. The CDR3: CASSVHRGAGELFF. The DNA reads as follows: TGTGCCAGCAGCGTCCACAGGGGGGCCGGGGAGCTGTTTTTT.